A selection of T cell receptor beta chains follows, all from one sample in a study of monozygotic twins with inflammatory bowel disease. With the 5' RACE reads reprocessed, TCRdb shows one record per CDR3 protein and no DNA. The sample is made up of under 200,000 distinct CDR3 sequences, and the top ten hold over 2.5% of it. The sequenced material came from blood. These TCRs come from a human donor with ulcerative colitis or Crohn's disease, or a healthy co-twin of an affected twin (not recorded which). Each CDR3 is given with its conserved first and last residue. Fields, in order: V gene, J gene, CDR3 protein.

TRBV2	TRBJ1-1	CASSELLGQGFTEAFF
TRBV2	TRBJ1-5	CASSVTRNPQGQPQHF
TRBV7-6	TRBJ2-1	CASSLEASGSDSYNEQFF
TRBV7-2	TRBJ1-6	CASSLNPQSNSPLHF
TRBV3-1	TRBJ2-2	CASSLGDSNTGELFF
TRBV20-1	TRBJ2-7	CSVKTSGVSYEQYF
TRBV15	TRBJ1-4	CATSRPGTALEKLFF
TRBV4-2	TRBJ1-1	CASSQDAGTFEAFF
TRBV10-3	TRBJ2-7	CAIIVSALSSFSYEQYF
TRBV7-2	TRBJ2-2	CASSPRGGELFF
TRBV29-1	TRBJ2-7	CSVARDGYEQYF
TRBV28	TRBJ2-7	CASSLSRTLSAEQYF
TRBV7-8	TRBJ2-3	CASSEGLAGPDTQYF
TRBV10-3	TRBJ2-3	CAISEGLAGVADTQYF
TRBV5-1	TRBJ1-5	CASSSGTDQPQHF
TRBV3-1	TRBJ2-1	CASSQAAGLAGGDEQFF
TRBV19	TRBJ1-2	CATSLGGNYGYTF
TRBV27	TRBJ2-2	CASKSTFLDLVRGELFF
TRBV7-3	TRBJ2-1	CASSLNRGFVSGRPNEQFF
TRBV20-1	TRBJ2-2	CSASFGILPNTGELFF
TRBV18	TRBJ2-5	CASSKSSRPAQETQYF
TRBV12-3/TRBV12-4	TRBJ1-1	CASSGRAPNTEAFF
TRBV7-8	TRBJ2-1	CASSTERPTLGGNEQFF
TRBV7-2	TRBJ2-1	CASSLSTGSSYNEQFF
TRBV9	TRBJ2-7	CASSVDPGQAGGEQYF
TRBV5-1	TRBJ1-4	CASSPTPGIAEKLFF
TRBV5-1	TRBJ1-1	CASSLDAREATEAFF
TRBV7-8	TRBJ1-1	CASSLGRTGRRDPNEAFF
TRBV11-2	TRBJ2-1	CASLGGESYNEQFF
TRBV7-2	TRBJ2-3	CASSLERGSADTQYF
TRBV29-1	TRBJ2-3	CSVPKRTATDTQYF
TRBV6-5	TRBJ2-5	CASSYRDSEETQYF
TRBV20-1	TRBJ2-1	CSARAPSGVWNEQFF
TRBV28	TRBJ2-3	CASSVGSPDTQYF
TRBV5-6	TRBJ2-1	CASSLVGQGAYNEQFF
TRBV12-3/TRBV12-4	TRBJ1-5	CASSSSADSNQPQHF
TRBV20-1	TRBJ2-2	CSARGWGLAGEGNTGELFF
TRBV5-1	TRBJ1-1	CASSLGTDLNTEAFF
TRBV4-1	TRBJ2-1	CASSPAGWSSYNEQFF
TRBV21-1	TRBJ2-7	CASRPRASGSSYEQYF
TRBV4-3	TRBJ2-7	CASSQDVGTGVYEQYF
TRBV20-1	TRBJ1-1	CSARDWRQGGVDTEAFF
TRBV9	TRBJ2-4	CASSQTTGGLAKNIQYF
TRBV6-6	TRBJ2-7	CASSRDGSYEQYF
TRBV6-5	TRBJ2-7	CASSYGGTGISYEQYF
TRBV28	TRBJ2-4	CASRQGTTKNIQYF
TRBV5-1	TRBJ1-6	CASAGQINNSPLHF
TRBV5-1	TRBJ2-4	CASSLLGGDTYIQYF
TRBV18	TRBJ2-2	CASSPNSNTGELFF
TRBV10-3	TRBJ1-1	CAISELRGTEAFF
TRBV29-1	TRBJ2-4	CSVEDRLAGVQNIQYF
TRBV7-9	TRBJ2-5	CASSSRRPQETQYF
TRBV7-2	TRBJ2-5	CASSFRTQGELETQYF
TRBV15	TRBJ2-2	CATSRENIAGELFF
TRBV20-1	TRBJ2-7	CSARGRGNPYEQYF
TRBV30	TRBJ2-3	CAWSRGIADTQYF
TRBV6-2/TRBV6-3	TRBJ2-2	CASRRSGSGTGELFF
TRBV20-1	TRBJ2-1	CSAESSGNEQFF
TRBV9	TRBJ2-2	CASSVGPGRETGELFF